The entry that follows covers one TCR beta chain sequence. This entry belongs to a study of CD8+ T cells in alopecia areata. Sequencing relied on a cDNA template that was reverse transcribed from extracted RNA. Some clones are missing from TCRdb's copy, which holds only in-frame ones; the method was immunoSEQ multiplex PCR. The table shows 150,000 or so clones, with about 89% occurring only once. Sorting of CD4+ and CD8+ T cells was performed on PBMCs. Material: CD8+ T cells sorted from blood, obtained at week 0. The sequence was obtained from a human donor with alopecia areata.

CDR3 amino acids: CASSQEADYEQYF. The CDR3 DNA reads as TGCGCCAGCAGCCAAGAGGCCGACTACGAGCAGTACTTC. The chain recombines TRBV4-1 with TRBJ2-7; no clear D. This CDR3 has 13 residues. Trimming shortened V by 0 bases and J by 3 bases, and 6 bases separated the two germline ends. Germline V gene sequence: CDR1 MGHRA, CDR2 YSYEKL.